The sequence of this T cell receptor beta chain was determined in a study of human T cells and chemical hapten exposure. Time point specified: patch test 1, 2 weeks after DPC sensitization. Noted treatment: therapeutic diphenylcyclopropenone sensitization with weekly scalp DPC. Drawing of blood took place ahead of applying each patch test. TCRdb independently ran MiXCR on the RACE reads; one entry per CDR3 protein. Counted here are about 120,000 distinct CDR3 sequences, about an eighth occurring once; the ten biggest clones make up around 1.5%. Germline lookup yields CDR1 SGHRS and CDR2 YFSETQ. CDR3 length equals 14 residues. Unmatched junction bases numbered 5, after V lost 2 bases and J lost 3 bases.

V is TRBV5-1 and J is TRBJ2-7, with 7 bases lining up with TRBD1. This TCR was sampled from a woman aged 45-65 years with alopecia areata. Some clones in this sample may be carry-over from other donors' samples. Specimen: whole blood, collected in connection with sensitization to the hapten diphenylcyclopropenone (DPC). The CDR3 sequence: CASSFRDSIYEQYF. The CDR3 DNA is TGCGCCAGCAGCTTCCGGGACAGCATCTACGAGCAGTACTTC.